This TCR beta chain was sequenced in a study of early T cells in non-severe SARS-CoV-2 infection. Between the trimmed V and J ends, which lost 2 bases and 0 bases, there was a span of 10 bases. Germline V gives CDR1 MNHEY, CDR2 SVGAGI. This CDR3 has 15 residues. Separate cDNA molecules each had unique molecular identifiers attached to them. TCRdb re-called the 5' RACE reads with MiXCR, one entry per CDR3 protein. The repertoire has around 80,000 distinct CDR3 sequences, 8% to 13% of them found once; the top ten carry around 8%. The TCR was taken from an adult who was a healthcare worker with PCR-confirmed SARS-CoV-2 infection or an uninfected control (not recorded which). The starting material was whole blood, obtained at baseline. The gene calls are TRBV6-5 and TRBJ2-5; D is perhaps TRBD1 (5 bases). The CDR3 DNA sequence: TGTGCCAGCAGTTACAGAGCAGGGTACCAAGAGACCCAGTACTTC. This translates into CASSYRAGYQETQYF.